The clone carrying this T cell receptor beta chain was recorded only once. Its antigen is unidentified. Antigen-specific CD4+ T cells were first expanded with viral peptide pools by the ViraFEST assay and only then sequenced. Researchers isolated CD4+ T cells once less than twelve days of culture had elapsed. None of the vaccinated had previously contracted SARS-CoV-2, and their nucleocapsid antibodies tested negative. The data are from a study of vaccination effects on CD4 cells after COVID-19. Study results and limitations: Late in the post-vaccination period, infection-induced and vaccine-induced clones underwent marked clonal contraction.

The assay was immunoSEQ multiplex PCR, and TCRdb's table has in-frame clones only and misses some. Among 30,000 to 35,000 clones listed, 60% to 75% were seen once. The CDR3 is made up of 14 amino acids. Trimming took 4 bases from V and 2 from J, leaving 11 bases between them. Germline CDR1 and CDR2: ENHRY and SYGVKD. The chain recombines TRBV10-3 with TRBJ1-1, with D possibly being TRBD1 (6 bases). The receptor was derived from a human donor who received a COVID-19 vaccine. This specimen consisted of CD4+ T cells from PBMCs cultured with HCoV-OC43 spike peptides, obtained before COVID-19 vaccination. As to subset: HCoV-OC43 spike overlapping peptide pool stimulation. The CDR3 sequence is CAISVTGSNTEAFF. In nucleotides, the CDR3 is TGTGCCATCAGTGTAACAGGGTCAAACACTGAAGCTTTCTTT.